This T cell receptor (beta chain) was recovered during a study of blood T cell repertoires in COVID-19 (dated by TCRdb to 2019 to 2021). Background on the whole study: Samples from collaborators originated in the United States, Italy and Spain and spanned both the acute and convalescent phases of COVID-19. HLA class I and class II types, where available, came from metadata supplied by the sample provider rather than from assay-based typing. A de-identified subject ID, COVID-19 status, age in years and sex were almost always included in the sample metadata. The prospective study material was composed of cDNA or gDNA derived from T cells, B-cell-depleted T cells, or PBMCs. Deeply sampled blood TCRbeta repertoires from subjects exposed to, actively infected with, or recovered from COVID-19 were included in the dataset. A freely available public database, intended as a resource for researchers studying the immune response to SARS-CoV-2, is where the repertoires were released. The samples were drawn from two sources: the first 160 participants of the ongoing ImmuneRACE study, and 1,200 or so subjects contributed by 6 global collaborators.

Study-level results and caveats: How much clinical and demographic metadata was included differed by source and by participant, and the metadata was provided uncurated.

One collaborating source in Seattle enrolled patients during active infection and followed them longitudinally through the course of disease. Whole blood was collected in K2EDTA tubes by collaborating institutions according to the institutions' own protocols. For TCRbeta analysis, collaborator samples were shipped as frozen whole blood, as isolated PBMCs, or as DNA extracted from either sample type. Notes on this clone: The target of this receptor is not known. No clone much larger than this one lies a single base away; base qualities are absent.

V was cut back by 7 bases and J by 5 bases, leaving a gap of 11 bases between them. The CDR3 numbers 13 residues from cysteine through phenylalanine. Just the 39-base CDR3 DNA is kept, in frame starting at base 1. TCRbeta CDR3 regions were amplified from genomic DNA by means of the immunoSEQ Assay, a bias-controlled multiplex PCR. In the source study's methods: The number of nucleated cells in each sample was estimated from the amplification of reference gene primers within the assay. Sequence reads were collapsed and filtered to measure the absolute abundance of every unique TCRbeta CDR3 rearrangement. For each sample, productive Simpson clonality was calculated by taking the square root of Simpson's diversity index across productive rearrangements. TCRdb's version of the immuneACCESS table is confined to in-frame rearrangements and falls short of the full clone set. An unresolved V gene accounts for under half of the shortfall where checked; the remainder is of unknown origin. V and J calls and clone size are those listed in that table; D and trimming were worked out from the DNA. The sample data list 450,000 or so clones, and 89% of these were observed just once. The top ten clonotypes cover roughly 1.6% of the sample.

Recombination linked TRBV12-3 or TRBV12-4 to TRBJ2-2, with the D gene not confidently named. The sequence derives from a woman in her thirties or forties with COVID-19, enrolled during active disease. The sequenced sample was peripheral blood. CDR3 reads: CASIFSETGELFF. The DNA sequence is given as TGTGCCAGCATCTTTAGTGAGACCGGGGAGCTGTTTTTT.